The 14 T cell receptor beta chains reported below all come from one sample, sequenced in a study of blood T cells in healthy people across ages. Next came a second PCR, run for about 7 to 12 cycles, which used a sample-barcoded 5' primer along with a J-beta primer mix. TCRdb redid the calling of the 5' RACE reads with MiXCR, one entry per CDR3 protein. The profile covers about 830,000 distinct CDR3 sequences, with less than 80% appearing a single time and around a quarter taken by the ten largest. Sequences were obtained from blood. All receptors derive from a man aged 25 to 40 in good health.

CDR3 region: CASSHRASGGMYEQYF. The CDR3 DNA follows: TGTGCCAGCAGCCACAGGGCTAGCGGGGGGATGTACGAGCAGTACTTC. The chain joins TRBV12-3 or TRBV12-4 to TRBJ2-4; 11 bases match TRBD2. The J call is doubtful: the DNA matches TRBJ2-7 better. This CDR3 contains 16 residues.

A few counts support this clonotype. The genes are TRBV29-1 and TRBJ2-1, with D maybe TRBD2 (6 bases). Trimming cost V 7 bases and J 2 bases, with 15 bases left between them. Germline assignment: CDR1 SQVTM and CDR2 ANQGSEA. This CDR3 is 14 amino acids long. The CDR3 DNA follows: TGCAGCGCGGACGGCGGGGAGGCCTACAATGAGCAGTTCTTC. Translating gives CSADGGEAYNEQFF.

The CDR3 region is CASMGTGGISPSSYNSPLHF. In DNA form, the CDR3 reads TGTGCCTCAATGGGAACAGGGGGCATTAGTCCGAGCTCCTATAATTCACCCCTCCACTTT. The chain recombines TRBV10-3 with TRBJ1-6; 9 bases agree with TRBD1. Per germline, CDR1 ENHRY and CDR2 SYGVKD. The CDR3 has 20 residues. V shed 11 bases and J 0 bases; nucleotides not matched to a gene: 20.

This clonotype was detected only a few times. The V gene is TRBV29-1, the J gene TRBJ1-4; D gene uncertain. CDR1 is SQVTM, CDR2 ANQGSEA, per germline. Trimming removed 8 bases at V and 1 base at J, with 11 bases between. The CDR3 loop spans 13 amino acids. Here the CDR3 reads CSPGVGTNEKLFF. CDR3 DNA sequence: TGCAGCCCCGGCGTGGGAACTAATGAAAAACTGTTTTTT.

V gene TRBV15 combines with J gene TRBJ2-3; a possible D gene is TRBD2 (6 bases). The germline CDR1 and CDR2 sequences are LNHNV and YYDKDF (reference sequence). The CDR3 length is 16 residues. Trimming removed 1 base from V and 0 bases from J, with 11 bases in between. CDR3 protein: CATSRGLGDSTDTQYF. CDR3 nucleotide sequence: TGTGCCACCAGCAGAGGACTAGGGGATAGCACAGATACGCAGTATTTT.

V is TRBV4-3 and J is TRBJ2-7; 8 nucleotides match TRBD1. The germline CDR1 and CDR2 sequences are LGHNA and YSLEER. The CDR3 extends over 15 amino acids. V dropped 4 bases and J dropped 5; count of bases not matched to a gene: 10. The CDR3 region has the DNA TGCGCCAGCAGCCTGACAGGGGCCGATTTAGACGAGCAGTACTTC. Protein product: CASSLTGADLDEQYF.

CDR3 nucleotides: TGTGCCAGCAGCTCATTGGGGTCAGGGGGCCCTGGACAGTTCTTC. Protein product: CASSSLGSGGPGQFF. The rearrangement uses TRBV28 and TRBJ2-1, with TRBD1 matching 8 bases. Germline assignment: CDR1 MDHEN and CDR2 SYDVKM. The CDR3 has 15 residues. Trimming took 6 bases from V and 13 from J; bases not matched to a gene: 17.

The rearrangement joins TRBV7-2 to TRBJ2-7; TRBD2 matches 12 bases. Unmatched junction bases numbered 7, after V lost 7 bases and J lost 0 bases. CDR3 length equals 16 residues. The germline CDR1 and CDR2 sequences are SGHTA and FQGNSA. CDR3 loop: CASTLGLAGISYEQYF. In DNA, the CDR3 is TGTGCCAGCACCCTTGGACTAGCGGGGATCTCCTACGAGCAGTACTTC.

The V and J genes are TRBV5-1 and TRBJ2-1; maybe TRBD2 (6 bases). CDR3 length: 16 amino acids. The V end was cut by 4 bases, the J end by 10 bases, with 24 bases between. Germline assignment: CDR1 SGHRS and CDR2 YFSETQ. The CDR3, as DNA: TGCGCCAGCAGCGCTTCCCCGAGTGCGGGGAGCTGGGAGCAGTTCTTC. Translation: CASSASPSAGSWEQFF.

The V call is TRBV4-2, the J call TRBJ2-6; D not certain. The germline V and J ends were trimmed by 3 bases and 0 bases, with 9 bases remaining between them. The CDR3 contains 16 residues. The germline V gene encodes CDR1 LGHNA and CDR2 YNFKEQ. The CDR3 DNA is TGTGCCAGCAGCCACCCGGGTGACTCTGGGGCCAACGTCCTGACTTTC. It yields the protein CASSHPGDSGANVLTF.

The CDR3 sequence: CASSLSKGDTQYF. CDR3 nucleotides: TGTGCCAGCAGCTTGTCGAAGGGAGATACGCAGTATTTT. This sequence joins TRBV11-2 and TRBJ2-3; D gene unclear. Per the germline V gene, CDR1 is SGHAT and CDR2 is FQNNGV. This CDR3 comprises 13 residues. Trimming removed 3 bases from V and 5 bases from J, with 9 bases in between.

The chain recombines TRBV7-2 with TRBJ2-1; a possible D gene is TRBD1 (6 bases). The J call may not be correct, given that the DNA end is closer to TRBJ2-7. Germline V gene data show CDR1 as SGHTA and CDR2 as FQGNSA. CDR3 length: 13 amino acids. The CDR3 bases are TGTGCCAGCAGCTTATTCAGGGGTAGCGAGCAGTACTTC. It translates to CASSLFRGSEQYF.

On this clonotype itself: At one end the junction does not follow the germline gene, possibly because of a read error. The chain uses TRBV9 and TRBJ1-4; D may be TRBD1 (6 bases). The CDR3 totals 15 residues. Germline lookup yields CDR1 SGDLS and CDR2 YYNGEE. The CDR3 bases are TGTGCCAGCAGCGCAACCGGGGGCCTAAGGGAAAAACCGTTTTTT. This codes for CASSATGGLREKPFF.

This clonotype was detected once. V and J are TRBV9 and TRBJ2-5; no firm D call. The CDR3 loop spans 14 amino acids. CDR1 is SGDLS, CDR2 YYNGEE, per germline. V lost 0 bases and J 7 bases, leaving 13 bases between the germline ends. CDR3 DNA: TGTGCCAGCAGCGTAGCGGACGGTCCAGGGACCCAGTACTTC. It specifies CASSVADGPGTQYF.